The subject of this entry is one T cell receptor (beta chain). Trimming cost V 4 bases and J 3 bases, with 22 bases left between them. The CDR3 covers 18 residues. The germline CDR1 and CDR2 sequences are SGHTA and FQGNSA. This entry belongs to a study of sequential checkpoint blockade in melanoma. Stated treatment: randomized to nivolumab then ipilimumab (arm A) or the reverse (arm B). Some clones are missing from TCRdb's copy, which holds only in-frame ones; the method was immunoSEQ multiplex PCR. The sample holds more than 25,000 clones, about 89% seen once. Sequencing used CD8+ T cells sorted from blood (inferred from file names), obtained from a patient given nivolumab and ipilimumab in sequence. The rearrangement links TRBV7-2 to TRBJ2-1; perhaps TRBD2 as D (6 bases). The sequence came from a human donor with melanoma. CDR3 protein: CASSSAPPLASLYNEQFF. In DNA form, the CDR3 reads TGTGCCAGCAGCTCAGCTCCGCCGCTAGCGTCCCTCTACAATGAGCAGTTCTTC.